This is a list of T cell receptor beta chains from one sample in a study of shared clonotypes between healthy human individuals. Repertoires were generated with immunoSEQ multiplex PCR, while TCRdb's copy carries only in-frame clones and drops some. Here the sample spans 850,000 to 1,100,000 clones, roughly 80% being singletons. Sequencing used memory CD4+ T cells from PBMCs. The receptor source for this set is a young man in good health. Some clones in this sample may be carry-over from other donors' samples. Both conserved end residues are part of each CDR3. The order of the fields is clone size, V gene, J gene, D gene, CDR3 DNA, CDR3 protein. The D gene is left open where the match is weak. Size is omitted from some rows. Given values are once, few, many or a class for expanded clones.

clone size: few
V gene: TRBV18
J gene: TRBJ1-2
D gene: -
CDR3 DNA: TGTGCCAGCTCACCTGAGTCGGTGTATGGCTACACCTTC
CDR3 protein: CASSPESVYGYTF

clone size: -
V gene: TRBV10-3
J gene: TRBJ1-3
D gene: -
CDR3 DNA: TGTGCCACGCGAGACAACCCAGGGAGTGGAAACACCGTATATTTT
CDR3 protein: CATRDNPGSGNTVYF

clone size: -
V gene: TRBV7-3
J gene: TRBJ2-5
D gene: -
CDR3 DNA: TGTGCCAGCAGCTTAGGGCATCAAGAGACCCAGTACTTC
CDR3 protein: CASSLGHQETQYF

clone size: once
V gene: TRBV5-1
J gene: TRBJ2-5
D gene: -
CDR3 DNA: TGCGCCAGCAGCGGAGTTTACGGGGCGCGGGAGACCCAGTACTTC
CDR3 protein: CASSGVYGARETQYF

clone size: -
V gene: TRBV9
J gene: TRBJ1-3
D gene: -
CDR3 DNA: TGTGCCAGCAGCGTAAGGGTAGGCGGCACCATATATTTT
CDR3 protein: CASSVRVGGTIYF

clone size: -
V gene: TRBV29-1
J gene: TRBJ2-1
D gene: -
CDR3 DNA: TGCAGCGTCATCCCGTGGGATTATGAGCAGTTCTTC
CDR3 protein: CSVIPWDYEQFF

clone size: -
V gene: TRBV18
J gene: TRBJ2-7
D gene: TRBD1
CDR3 DNA: TGTGCCAGCACAGGACAGGGGGCTACGAAGAAGCAGTACTTC
CDR3 protein: CASTGQGATKKQYF

clone size: -
V gene: TRBV6-8
J gene: TRBJ1-2
D gene: TRBD1
CDR3 DNA: TGTGCCAGCAGTCTCCCGGACAGGCTACCCTATGGCTACACCTTC
CDR3 protein: CASSLPDRLPYGYTF

clone size: -
V gene: TRBV28
J gene: TRBJ1-1
D gene: -
CDR3 DNA: TGTGCCAGCAGCCCTCCGTTAACGAGTGGGGGAACTGAAGCTTTCTTT
CDR3 protein: CASSPPLTSGGTEAFF

clone size: -
V gene: TRBV5-4
J gene: TRBJ2-5
D gene: TRBD2
CDR3 DNA: TGTGCCAGCAGCGGAGCGGGGGGAAGGCAAGAGACCCAGTACTTC
CDR3 protein: CASSGAGGRQETQYF

clone size: -
V gene: TRBV5-1
J gene: TRBJ2-1
D gene: TRBD1
CDR3 DNA: TGCGCCAGCAGCTTGGAGGGGACAGGGACGATAAATGAGCAGTTCTTC
CDR3 protein: CASSLEGTGTINEQFF

clone size: -
V gene: TRBV28
J gene: TRBJ1-3
D gene: -
CDR3 DNA: TGTGCCAGCAGTTTATTCATCAGTAACTCTGGAAACACCATATATTTT
CDR3 protein: CASSLFISNSGNTIYF

clone size: -
V gene: TRBV7-2
J gene: TRBJ2-1
D gene: -
CDR3 DNA: TGTGCCAGCAGCTTAGGAGTAACTGAGGCGTTCTTC
CDR3 protein: CASSLGVTEAFF

clone size: -
V gene: TRBV7-9
J gene: TRBJ2-5
D gene: -
CDR3 DNA: TGTGCCAGCAGCTTCGGCCAGCGGCTCGAGACCCAGTACTTC
CDR3 protein: CASSFGQRLETQYF

clone size: -
V gene: TRBV6-1
J gene: TRBJ1-2
D gene: TRBD1
CDR3 DNA: TGTGCCAGCAGTGAGCCCGGCAGGGGGCATTACAACTATGGCTACACCTTC
CDR3 protein: CASSEPGRGHYNYGYTF

clone size: -
V gene: TRBV6-5
J gene: TRBJ1-2
D gene: TRBD1
CDR3 DNA: TGTGCCAGCACCGGGACAGGGGTCTATGGCTACACCTTC
CDR3 protein: CASTGTGVYGYTF

clone size: -
V gene: TRBV28
J gene: TRBJ2-7
D gene: TRBD1
CDR3 DNA: TGTGCCAGCAGTTTGACAGGGGGCTATGGGTACTTC
CDR3 protein: CASSLTGGYGYF

clone size: -
V gene: TRBV6-5
J gene: TRBJ2-7
D gene: -
CDR3 DNA: TGTGCCAGCAGTACTACAAGGCACAGTCCCTACGAGCAGTACTTC
CDR3 protein: CASSTTRHSPYEQYF

clone size: -
V gene: TRBV6-1
J gene: TRBJ1-2
D gene: -
CDR3 DNA: TGTGCCAGCAGTGATCCGGCTGGACTGCTCGCCTATGGCTACACCTTC
CDR3 protein: CASSDPAGLLAYGYTF

clone size: -
V gene: TRBV5-1
J gene: TRBJ1-1
D gene: -
CDR3 DNA: TGCGCCAGCAGCTTGGACAGTAGGGACACTGAAGCTTTCTTT
CDR3 protein: CASSLDSRDTEAFF

clone size: -
V gene: TRBV11-2
J gene: TRBJ1-3
D gene: -
CDR3 DNA: TGTGCCAGCAGCTTGATAACGGGGGGCCCATATTTT
CDR3 protein: CASSLITGGPYF

clone size: -
V gene: TRBV6-1
J gene: TRBJ2-5
D gene: -
CDR3 DNA: TGTGCCAGCTCTTCTAGGCCGGGAAGGGACCAGTACTTC
CDR3 protein: CASSSRPGRDQYF

clone size: -
V gene: TRBV14
J gene: TRBJ2-2
D gene: -
CDR3 DNA: TGTGCCAGCAGCCAGGTCCGCCCGGTCGGGATCGGGGAGCTGTTTTTT
CDR3 protein: CASSQVRPVGIGELFF

clone size: once
V gene: TRBV6-1
J gene: TRBJ2-7
D gene: -
CDR3 DNA: TGTGCCAGCGGAGGGCAGCTCTACGAGCAGTACTTC
CDR3 protein: CASGGQLYEQYF

clone size: -
V gene: TRBV30
J gene: TRBJ2-7
D gene: TRBD2
CDR3 DNA: TGTGCCTGGGTTGTAGCGGGAGCTCCTGGCTTC
CDR3 protein: CAWVVAGAPGF

clone size: -
V gene: TRBV6-1
J gene: TRBJ2-3
D gene: -
CDR3 DNA: TGTGCCAGCAGTGAGTTCGGTCCCACAGATACGCAGTATTTT
CDR3 protein: CASSEFGPTDTQYF

clone size: -
V gene: TRBV7-9
J gene: TRBJ2-4
D gene: -
CDR3 DNA: TGTGCCAGCAGCTTAGACATAAACATTCAGTACTTC
CDR3 protein: CASSLDINIQYF

clone size: -
V gene: TRBV7-9
J gene: TRBJ1-1
D gene: -
CDR3 DNA: TGTGCCAGCAGCCTCCAAGCCACGGCAGGGGCCCCCACTGAAGCTTTCTTT
CDR3 protein: CASSLQATAGAPTEAFF

clone size: -
V gene: TRBV7-2
J gene: TRBJ2-5
D gene: -
CDR3 DNA: TGTGCCAGCAGTCATAGGGAGACCCAGTACTTC
CDR3 protein: CASSHRETQYF

clone size: -
V gene: TRBV19
J gene: TRBJ2-7
D gene: TRBD1
CDR3 DNA: TGTGCCAGTAGTACTTTACAGGGGGTACAGACCTACGAGCAGTACTTC
CDR3 protein: CASSTLQGVQTYEQYF

clone size: -
V gene: TRBV19
J gene: TRBJ2-2
D gene: TRBD1
CDR3 DNA: TGTGCCAGTGGCGAGGGGACAGGGGCTTTTACCAACACCGGGGAGCTGTTTTTT
CDR3 protein: CASGEGTGAFTNTGELFF

clone size: -
V gene: TRBV27
J gene: TRBJ2-3
D gene: TRBD2
CDR3 DNA: TGTGCCAGCAGTCAGGGGGTGGTTGGAGCGGGAGGGACAGATACGCAGTATTTT
CDR3 protein: CASSQGVVGAGGTDTQYF

clone size: -
V gene: TRBV28
J gene: TRBJ2-7
D gene: -
CDR3 DNA: TGTGCCAGCAGTTTATCAGCAGGCCTCTACGAGCAGTACTTC
CDR3 protein: CASSLSAGLYEQYF

clone size: -
V gene: TRBV9
J gene: TRBJ2-7
D gene: -
CDR3 DNA: TGTGCCAGCAGCGTAGAGGGACACCCCTTTGCCGAGCAGTACTTC
CDR3 protein: CASSVEGHPFAEQYF

clone size: -
V gene: TRBV2
J gene: TRBJ2-4
D gene: -
CDR3 DNA: TGTGCCAGGAGAACGGAGGCCAAAAACATTCAGTACTTC
CDR3 protein: CARRTEAKNIQYF

clone size: -
V gene: TRBV7-6
J gene: TRBJ2-5
D gene: -
CDR3 DNA: TGTGCCAGCAGCCGTCAGGGTTGGGAGACCCAGTACTTC
CDR3 protein: CASSRQGWETQYF

clone size: -
V gene: TRBV19
J gene: TRBJ1-1
D gene: TRBD1
CDR3 DNA: TGTGCCAGTACCTGGGACAGGGGCACTGAAGCTTTCTTT
CDR3 protein: CASTWDRGTEAFF

clone size: -
V gene: TRBV11-2
J gene: TRBJ2-5
D gene: -
CDR3 DNA: TGTGCCAGCAGCTTAGACTTCGAAGAGACCCAGTACTTC
CDR3 protein: CASSLDFEETQYF

clone size: -
V gene: TRBV5-6
J gene: TRBJ1-2
D gene: -
CDR3 DNA: TGTGCCAGCAGCTACGGGGCCCCGAGCCACTATGGCTACACCTTC
CDR3 protein: CASSYGAPSHYGYTF

clone size: -
V gene: TRBV9
J gene: TRBJ2-2
D gene: -
CDR3 DNA: TGTGCCAGCAGCGAGGGGCATCGGGCCCTGAGCGCCGGGGAGCTGTTTTTT
CDR3 protein: CASSEGHRALSAGELFF

clone size: -
V gene: TRBV7-2
J gene: TRBJ2-2
D gene: -
CDR3 DNA: TGTGCCAGCAGCTTGACCTCGATCACCGGGGAGCTGTTTTTT
CDR3 protein: CASSLTSITGELFF

clone size: once
V gene: TRBV28
J gene: TRBJ1-3
D gene: TRBD1
CDR3 DNA: TGTGCCAGCAGTCCCCGGACAGGGGGCTCTGGAAACACCATATATTTT
CDR3 protein: CASSPRTGGSGNTIYF

clone size: -
V gene: TRBV5-6
J gene: TRBJ2-2
D gene: TRBD1
CDR3 DNA: TGTGCCAGCAGTCGGACAGGGGGCTACGCGAACACCGGGGAGCTGTTTTTT
CDR3 protein: CASSRTGGYANTGELFF

clone size: -
V gene: TRBV5-1
J gene: TRBJ2-1
D gene: -
CDR3 DNA: TGCGCCAGCAGCCCGCTCGGGGGAGGCGGTGAGCAGTTCTTC
CDR3 protein: CASSPLGGGGEQFF

clone size: -
V gene: TRBV5-1
J gene: TRBJ2-2
D gene: TRBD2
CDR3 DNA: TGCGCCAGCAGCTTGTTAGCGGGAGAGTCCGGGGAGCTGTTTTTT
CDR3 protein: CASSLLAGESGELFF

clone size: -
V gene: TRBV27
J gene: TRBJ2-3
D gene: -
CDR3 DNA: TGTGCCAGCACCTCCCCCCGGAGAGATACGCAGTATTTT
CDR3 protein: CASTSPRRDTQYF

clone size: -
V gene: TRBV7-9
J gene: TRBJ2-5
D gene: -
CDR3 DNA: TGTGCCAGCAGCTTAGGAATAGGGGAGAGTGAGACCCAGTACTTC
CDR3 protein: CASSLGIGESETQYF

clone size: -
V gene: TRBV29-1
J gene: TRBJ1-1
D gene: -
CDR3 DNA: TGCAGCGTTGAGCGTTTGGCTGCCCCTGAAGCTTTCTTT
CDR3 protein: CSVERLAAPEAFF

clone size: few
V gene: TRBV11-2
J gene: TRBJ2-7
D gene: -
CDR3 DNA: TGTGCCAGCAGCTCCCCCCGGGTTGGGGGCGGCGAGCAGTACTTC
CDR3 protein: CASSSPRVGGGEQYF

clone size: once
V gene: TRBV15
J gene: TRBJ2-7
D gene: -
CDR3 DNA: TGTGCCACCAGCAGAGATCCCCAGGCCTACGAGCAGTACTTC
CDR3 protein: CATSRDPQAYEQYF

clone size: -
V gene: TRBV11-3
J gene: TRBJ2-5
D gene: -
CDR3 DNA: TGTGCCAGCAGCCTGTGGGGGGCCGGGGAGACCCAGTACTTC
CDR3 protein: CASSLWGAGETQYF

clone size: many
V gene: TRBV18
J gene: TRBJ2-3
D gene: TRBD1
CDR3 DNA: TGTGCCAGCTCACCGTCCGGGACAGGGGGGAATACGCAGTATTTT
CDR3 protein: CASSPSGTGGNTQYF

clone size: -
V gene: TRBV11-2
J gene: TRBJ2-3
D gene: -
CDR3 DNA: TGTGCCAGCAGCCCCCTCGGGCAGATCACAGATACGCAGTATTTT
CDR3 protein: CASSPLGQITDTQYF